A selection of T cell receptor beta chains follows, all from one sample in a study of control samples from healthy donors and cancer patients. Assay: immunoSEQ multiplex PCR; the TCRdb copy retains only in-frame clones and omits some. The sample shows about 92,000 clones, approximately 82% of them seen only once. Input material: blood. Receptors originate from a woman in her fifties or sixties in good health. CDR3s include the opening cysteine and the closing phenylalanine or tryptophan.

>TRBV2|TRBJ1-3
CASRADSSGNTIYF
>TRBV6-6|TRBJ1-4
CASSYGREKLFF
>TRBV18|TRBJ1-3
CASSPNGHSGNTIYF
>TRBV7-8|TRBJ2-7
CASRSGTYEQYF
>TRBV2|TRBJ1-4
CATARGLSEKLFF
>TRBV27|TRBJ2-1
CASSFSSQVGNEQFF
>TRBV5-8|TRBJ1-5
CASSPGTGVNQPQHF
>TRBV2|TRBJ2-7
CASSREGLEQYF
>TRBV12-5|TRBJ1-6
CASGLEGYIYNSPLHF
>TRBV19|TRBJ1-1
CASSIHLGEAFF
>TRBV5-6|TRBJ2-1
CASSLGIGAYNEQFF
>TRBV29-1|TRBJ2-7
CSVEIGSGASYEQYF
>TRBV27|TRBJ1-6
CASTRQGFRNSPLHF
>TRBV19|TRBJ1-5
CASSIGQAFPPQHF
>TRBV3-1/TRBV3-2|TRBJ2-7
CASSDNRGYEQYF
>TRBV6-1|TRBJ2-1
CASKDPSGNNEQFF
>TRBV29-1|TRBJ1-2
CSVAIQGNYGYTF
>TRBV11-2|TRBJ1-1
CASSLAVGRGTPNTEAFF
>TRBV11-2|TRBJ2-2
CASSLRGNTGELFF
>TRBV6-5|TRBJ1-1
CASRFDQGNTEAFF
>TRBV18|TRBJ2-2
CASSPGFPGNTGELFF
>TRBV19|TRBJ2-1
CASSTPSGSYSYNEQFF
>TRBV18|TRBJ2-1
CASSPRSDEQFF
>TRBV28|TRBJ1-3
CASQKQGPAGNTIYF
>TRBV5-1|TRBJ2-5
CASRGQETQYF
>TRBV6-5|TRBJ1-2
CASSSFSGDGYTF
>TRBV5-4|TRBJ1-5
CASSAGGGASNQPQHF
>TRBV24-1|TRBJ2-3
CAASGGWGAADTQYF
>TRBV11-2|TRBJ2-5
CASSRQGETQYF
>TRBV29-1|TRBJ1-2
CSVVGTLNRENYGYTF
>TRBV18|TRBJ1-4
CASSPSTREEEKLFF
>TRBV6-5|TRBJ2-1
CASRVGAGGYNEQFF
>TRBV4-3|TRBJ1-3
CASSQDWTGDRAGNTIYF
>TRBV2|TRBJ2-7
CASSLAGNSYEQYF
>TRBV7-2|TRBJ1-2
CASSQDRGAHGYTF
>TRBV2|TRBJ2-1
CASRFGQGANNEQFF
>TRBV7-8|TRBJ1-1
CASRTTGTGFTEAFF
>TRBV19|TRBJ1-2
CASSDGRDVYGYTF
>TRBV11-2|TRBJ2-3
CASSPTTRPSTDTQYF
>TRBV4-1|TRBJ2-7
CASSLGQGNPYEQYF
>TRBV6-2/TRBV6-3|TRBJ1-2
CASSYTRITGNYGYTF
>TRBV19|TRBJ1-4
CASRNAGRDEKLFF